This is a list of T cell receptor beta chains from one sample in a study of T-cell memory formation after mild COVID-19. MiXCR was run by TCRdb on the 5' RACE reads, yielding one entry per CDR3 protein. The sample lists approximately 230,000 distinct CDR3 sequences, 16% occurring once. Specimen: PBMCs or a T cell subset sorted from them (not recorded which). The receptors stem from a man aged 18 to 30 who had mild COVID-19 (a few samples of this study predate the infection). Cell type and time point are not known. Both conserved end residues are part of each CDR3. A D gene is named only where the DNA matches it firmly. Clone size is stated in some rows and not others, as once, few, many or a class when expanded.

TRBD1	TRBJ1-2	-	TRBV7-9	CATAQGARNGYTF	TGTGCCACCGCACAGGGGGCCCGAAATGGCTACACCTTC
-	TRBJ1-1	-	TRBV5-1	CASSFVLSGSEAFF	TGCGCCAGCAGCTTCGTCTTGTCGGGCTCTGAAGCTTTCTTT
TRBD2	TRBJ2-1	-	TRBV18	CASSPLSGGEYNEQFF	TGTGCCAGCTCACCCCTTAGCGGGGGGGAATACAATGAGCAGTTCTTC
-	TRBJ2-5	few	TRBV5-1	CASSLAGTPVEAQYF	TGCGCCAGCAGCTTGGCCGGGACCCCTGTCGAGGCCCAGTACTTC
-	TRBJ1-1	-	TRBV7-2	CASCSQMNTEAFF	TGTGCCAGCTGTTCACAGATGAACACTGAAGCTTTCTTT
TRBD2	TRBJ2-3	-	TRBV7-2	CASSDRLAGPTDTQYF	TGTGCCAGCAGCGATAGACTAGCGGGGCCCACAGATACGCAGTATTTT
-	TRBJ2-1	few	TRBV6-6	CASSYWDEQFF	TGTGCCAGCAGTTACTGGGATGAGCAGTTCTTC
-	TRBJ2-7	few	TRBV11-1	CSSGRDTSYEQYF	TGTTCTTCTGGAAGGGACACCTCCTACGAGCAGTACTTC
TRBD1	TRBJ1-6	-	TRBV9	CASSVQGANSPLHF	TGTGCCAGCAGCGTACAGGGGGCCAATTCACCCCTCCACTTT
-	TRBJ2-7	-	TRBV4-3	CASSQVWNRPEQYF	TGCGCCAGCAGCCAAGTCTGGAACAGGCCAGAGCAGTACTTC
-	TRBJ1-2	few	TRBV6-2/TRBV6-3	CASSHLYGYTF	TGTGCCAGCAGTCACCTATATGGCTACACCTTC
-	TRBJ1-5	few	TRBV12-3/TRBV12-4	CASTHRSNQPQHF	TGTGCCAGCACACATAGGAGCAATCAGCCCCAGCATTTT
-	TRBJ2-7	many	TRBV6-5	CASSYSLGLYEQYF	TGTGCCAGCAGTTACTCCCTGGGTCTCTACGAGCAGTACTTC
-	TRBJ2-3	-	TRBV4-2	CASSQTLGFTDTQYF	TGTGCCAGCAGCCAGACCCTTGGTTTTACAGATACGCAGTATTTT
-	TRBJ2-4	-	TRBV20-1	CSASGAGKNIQYF	TGCAGTGCTAGTGGGGCAGGAAAAAACATTCAGTACTTC
-	TRBJ2-2	-	TRBV5-1	CASSSSSGTTGELFF	TGCGCCAGCAGCTCCAGTTCCGGAACGACCGGGGAGCTGTTTTTT
TRBD1	TRBJ1-2	few	TRBV6-2/TRBV6-3	CASSYGGTVPYGYTF	TGTGCCAGCAGTTACGGCGGGACAGTCCCCTATGGCTACACCTTC
TRBD1	TRBJ2-5	few	TRBV11-2	CASSRGGKTQYF	TGTGCCAGCAGCCGAGGGGGCAAGACCCAGTACTTC
-	TRBJ1-5	-	TRBV2	CASSGGNQPQHF	TGTGCCAGCAGTGGAGGTAATCAGCCCCAGCATTTT
TRBD2	TRBJ2-5	few	TRBV6-5	CASSEAGGREETQYF	TGTGCCAGCAGTGAAGCGGGGGGGAGAGAAGAGACCCAGTACTTC
-	TRBJ1-2	few	TRBV20-1	CSASKRGTGGGYTF	TGCAGTGCTAGTAAACGGGGAACAGGAGGAGGCTACACCTTC
-	TRBJ1-4	-	TRBV6-1	CASSPPTGLMREKLFF	TGTGCCAGCAGCCCCCCCACAGGGTTGATGAGAGAAAAACTGTTTTTT
-	TRBJ2-1	few	TRBV7-2	CASSPGRNNEQFF	TGTGCCAGCAGCCCGGGGCGCAACAATGAGCAGTTCTTC
TRBD1	TRBJ1-2	few	TRBV6-6	CASSGTGGAGRGYTF	TGTGCCAGCAGTGGGACAGGGGGCGCAGGTCGGGGCTACACCTTC
TRBD2	TRBJ2-3	-	TRBV30	CAWSLGLAGGLDTQYF	TGTGCCTGGAGTCTGGGACTAGCGGGGGGATTGGATACGCAGTATTTT
-	TRBJ1-4	few	TRBV6-5	CASSYSLGQQNEKLFF	TGTGCCAGCAGTTACTCGCTTGGACAGCAGAATGAAAAACTGTTTTTT
TRBD1	TRBJ2-1	-	TRBV24-1	CATSELRDSNEQFF	TGTGCCACCAGTGAATTGAGGGACAGCAATGAGCAGTTCTTC
-	TRBJ1-1	few	TRBV5-1	CASSPGLRVNTEAFF	TGCGCCAGCAGCCCCGGTCTAAGGGTGAACACTGAAGCTTTCTTT
-	TRBJ2-3	few	TRBV5-1	CASSPRAAGLSDTQYF	TGCGCCAGCAGCCCCCGTGCGGCAGGTCTTTCGGATACGCAGTATTTT